This TCR beta chain was recovered during a study of control samples from healthy donors and cancer patients. The V end was cut by 6 bases, the J end by 0 bases, with 19 bases between. CDR3 length: 17 residues. Germline V gene data show CDR1 as MGHRA and CDR2 as YSYEKL. This clone was seen a single time. Using immunoSEQ multiplex PCR, the repertoire was profiled, and TCRdb retains in-frame clones only, with some absent. The sample holds approximately 210,000 clones, about nine tenths seen once. This sequence originates from a man aged 25 to 45 in good health. What was sequenced was blood. The chain employs TRBV4-1 and TRBJ2-3, with D unresolved. CDR3 loop: CASSQTTGPTSTDTQYF. The CDR3 DNA reads TGCGCCAGCAGTCAAACGACCGGGCCAACTAGCACAGATACGCAGTATTTT.